This T cell receptor (beta chain) is drawn from a study of spatial heterogeneity in lung cancer. Study-wide context: Matched bulk RNA-seq gave a T cell module score that correlated strongly with tumor-region TCR transcript counts. Study-wide results and caveats: Higher tumor mutation counts went along with higher counts of expanded intratumoral alpha and beta TCRs.

TCRdb fed the 5' RACE reads into MiXCR, producing one record per CDR3 protein. The sample lists 20,000 to 30,000 distinct CDR3 sequences; around 9.2% were seen once. There are a few counts of this clonotype. The antigen is undetermined. As for time point: sample taken at primary tumor resection. Some 72 TRACERx patients with early, untreated non-small cell lung cancer donated samples. Sequencing was performed on whole RNA extracted from tumor and nontumor lung tissue, or from frozen PBMC, and the material was left unsorted. Trimming removed 7 bases from V and 2 bases from J, with 18 bases in between. Germline V gene sequence: CDR1 SGHTA, CDR2 FQGNSA. The CDR3 has 15 residues.

Source: lung tumor tissue, taken at surgery. The sequence came from a male donor with early-stage non-small cell lung cancer. The V gene is TRBV7-2, the J gene TRBJ2-7; D may correspond to TRBD1 or TRBD2 (7 bases each). The DNA of the CDR3 is TGTGCCAGCACGTCAAGTTCAGGGGGGGCCTACGAGCAGTACTTC. Translated: CASTSSSGGAYEQYF.